This TCR beta chain was captured by sequencing in a study of control samples from healthy donors and cancer patients. Repertoires were generated with immunoSEQ multiplex PCR, while TCRdb's copy carries only in-frame clones and drops some. The sample has roughly 370,000 clones, approximately 92% seen once. The ends lost 6 bases at V and 6 bases at J; junction bases unmatched: 10. Per germline, CDR1 LGHNT and CDR2 FRNRAP. The CDR3 covers 16 residues. The gene calls are TRBV12-5 and TRBJ1-6; 8 nucleotides align to TRBD1. What was sequenced was PBMCs. The sequence came from a man in his forties with head and neck cancer. The CDR3 DNA reads TGTGCTAGTGGCATGGATTCCGGACAGGGTAATTCACCCCTCCACTTT. This codes for CASGMDSGQGNSPLHF. Complete variable domain (other parts from reference TRBV12-5 and TRBJ1-6): DARVTQTPRHKVTEMGQEVTMRCQPILGHNTVFWYRQTMMQGLELLAYFRNRAPLDDSGMPKDRFSAEMPDATLATLKIQPSEPRDSAVYFCASGMDSGQGNSPLHFGNGTRLTVT.